This record concerns one TCR beta chain sequence. The junction departs from germline at one end; a sequencing error may be responsible. These data belong to a study of blood T cell repertoires in COVID-19. Overall study: Acute and convalescent COVID-19 specimens originated in the United States, Italy and Spain. Nucleic acid was either cDNA or gDNA, and it came from T cells, B-cell-depleted T cells, or PBMCs.

Some clones are missing from TCRdb's copy, which holds only in-frame ones; the method was immunoSEQ multiplex PCR. The table lists 190,000 or so clones, approximately 86% of them singletons, with 4.5% to 5.5% in the top ten. The CDR3 covers 10 residues. V usage is TRBV12-3 or TRBV12-4 and J usage is TRBJ1-1; possible D gene TRBD1, 5 bases. Sequenced material: PBMCs or T cells enriched from blood (not recorded which). The TCR originated in a woman in her twenties or thirties who had been exposed to COVID-19. Here the CDR3 DNA reads TGTGCCAGCAGAATAAAGGGACTTTTTTTT. It encodes CASRIKGLFF.